This is a list of T cell receptor beta chains from one sample in a study of T cells after yellow fever vaccination. TCRdb redid the calling of the 5' RACE reads with MiXCR, one entry per CDR3 protein. The repertoire consists of 200,000 to 250,000 distinct CDR3 sequences, with around 7% occurring once and the leading ten covering 0.65% to 0.9%. Sequencing was performed on CD4+ T cells sorted from PBMCs, taken 15 days after the yellow fever booster vaccination. These receptors were taken from a man aged 25-40 years who received the YFV17D yellow fever vaccine. CDR3s include the opening cysteine and the closing phenylalanine or tryptophan. The D gene is left open where the match is weak. Where a row states a size, it is once, few, many or the class of an expanded clone; other rows omit it.

>many|TRBV18|NA|TRBJ2-7
TGTGCCAGCTCACCACCCGCGAGCTACGAGCAGTACTTC
CASSPPASYEQYF
>many|TRBV12-3/TRBV12-4|NA|TRBJ2-5
TGTGCCAGCAAAAACATCGAGACCCAGTACTTC
CASKNIETQYF
>many|TRBV2|NA|TRBJ2-4
TGTGCCAGCAGTGCGGACCACTATGCCAAAAACATTCAGTACTTC
CASSADHYAKNIQYF
>many|TRBV14|NA|TRBJ2-1
TGTGCCAGCAGCCAGGCACAGGGCTCCTACAATGAGCAGTTCTTC
CASSQAQGSYNEQFF
>NA|TRBV9|NA|TRBJ2-7
TGTGCCAGCAGCGTAGTGGACACCCCGACTCTAGGCGAGCAGTACTTC
CASSVVDTPTLGEQYF
>NA|TRBV20-1|NA|TRBJ2-5
TGCTGTGCTAGAGAGGGGGAAGAGACCCAGTACTTC
CCAREGEETQYF
>NA|TRBV5-1|NA|TRBJ2-7
TGCGCCAGCAGCTCGCGAGTAGCGGAGGGGGAGCAGTACTTC
CASSSRVAEGEQYF
>NA|TRBV6-5|TRBD1|TRBJ1-3
TGTGCCAGCAGTTCAGACAGGGACTCTGGAAACACCATATATTTT
CASSSDRDSGNTIYF
>many|TRBV20-1|TRBD2|TRBJ2-7
TGCAGTGCTAGCCCTAGCGGGAGGGCCCAGACTGGGACCTACGAGCAGTACTTC
CSASPSGRAQTGTYEQYF
>many|TRBV7-2|TRBD1|TRBJ2-7
TGTGCCAGCACCCCCAGGGGGCAGTCCTACTACGAGCAGTACTTC
CASTPRGQSYYEQYF
>few|TRBV14|TRBD1|TRBJ1-6
TGTGCCAGCAGCCGGGGACAGGGGGCGAGCCATTCACCCCTCCACTTT
CASSRGQGASHSPLHF
>many|TRBV9|TRBD2|TRBJ2-1
TGTGCCAGCAGCGTAGAGGGACTAGCCCATGAGCAGTTCTTC
CASSVEGLAHEQFF
>few|TRBV20-1|TRBD1|TRBJ2-7
TGCAGTGCTAGCGCCGGGACAGGGGGTAACGAGCAGTACTTC
CSASAGTGGNEQYF
>many|TRBV12-3/TRBV12-4|NA|TRBJ1-1
TGTGCCAGCAGTTTTGGGGGGGGGCCCACTGAAGCTTTCTTT
CASSFGGGPTEAFF
>few|TRBV12-3/TRBV12-4|TRBD2|TRBJ2-7
TGTGCCAGCAGTCCCCCGGGACTAGCGGCCGAGCAGTACTTC
CASSPPGLAAEQYF
>NA|TRBV12-3/TRBV12-4|TRBD1|TRBJ2-1
TGTGCCAGCAGTTTCGGGGCGGGACAGGGGTTCAATGAGCAGTTCTTC
CASSFGAGQGFNEQFF
>few|TRBV5-6|TRBD2|TRBJ2-1
TGTGCCAGCAGCTCTCTAGCGGGAGACGTGGGCAATGAGCAGTTCTTC
CASSSLAGDVGNEQFF
>few|TRBV15|NA|TRBJ2-3
TGTGCCACCAGCTCCCCAAACAGAGGTGCAGATACGCAGTATTTT
CATSSPNRGADTQYF
>few|TRBV12-3/TRBV12-4|NA|TRBJ1-2
TGTGCCAGCAGTACCCGCCCTAACTATGGCTACACCTTC
CASSTRPNYGYTF
>few|TRBV30|TRBD1|TRBJ1-4
TGTGCCTGGAGTAGGACAGGGATCAGAAAACTGTTTTTT
CAWSRTGIRKLFF
>few|TRBV7-6|NA|TRBJ2-1
TGTGCCAGCAGTTCTACTCTCACACCCTACAATGAGCAGTTCTTC
CASSSTLTPYNEQFF
>NA|TRBV12-3/TRBV12-4|NA|TRBJ2-1
TGTGCCAGCAGTTTTGGCGTGGGACGCGCGGGGCAGTTCTTC
CASSFGVGRAGQFF
>many|TRBV3-1|TRBD1|TRBJ2-1
TGTGCCAGCAGTTCCGGACAGGGAGCCGTCGGAGAGCAGTTCTTC
CASSSGQGAVGEQFF
>NA|TRBV2|NA|TRBJ2-7
TGTGCCAGCAGTGAAAGGCACATTTCCTACGAGCAGTACTTC
CASSERHISYEQYF
>NA|TRBV5-4|TRBD1|TRBJ2-7
TGTGCCAGCAGTAGACAGGGTGGGACCTACGAGCAGTACTTC
CASSRQGGTYEQYF
>NA|TRBV19|TRBD1|TRBJ2-1
TGTGCCAGTAGTCCCCTACAGGGGTCCAATGAGCAGTTCTTC
CASSPLQGSNEQFF
>NA|TRBV30|TRBD2|TRBJ2-7
TGTGCCTGGAGTGTTAATAGTTTTTCCAGCGGGAGGATAGGGGAGCAGTACTTC
CAWSVNSFSSGRIGEQYF
>NA|TRBV9|TRBD2|TRBJ2-5
TGTGCCAGCAGCGTAGGGACTAGCGGGGGCCAAGAGACCCAGTACTTC
CASSVGTSGGQETQYF
>NA|TRBV19|NA|TRBJ2-3
TGTGCCAGTAGTACGACAGGAGGGGGTCGAGATACGCAGTATTTT
CASSTTGGGRDTQYF
>few|TRBV15|NA|TRBJ2-4
TGTGCCACCTCCCATGAGGGGTACATTCAGTACTTC
CATSHEGYIQYF